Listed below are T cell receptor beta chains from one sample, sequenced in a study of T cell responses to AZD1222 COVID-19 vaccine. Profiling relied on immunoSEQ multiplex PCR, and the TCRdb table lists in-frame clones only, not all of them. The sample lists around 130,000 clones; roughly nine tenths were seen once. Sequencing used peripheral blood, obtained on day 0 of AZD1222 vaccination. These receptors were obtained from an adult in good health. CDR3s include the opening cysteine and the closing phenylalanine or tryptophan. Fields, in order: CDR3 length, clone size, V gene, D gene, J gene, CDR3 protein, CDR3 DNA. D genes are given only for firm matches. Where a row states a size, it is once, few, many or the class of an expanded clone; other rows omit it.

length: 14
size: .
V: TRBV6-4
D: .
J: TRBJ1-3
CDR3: CASEVGSSGNTIYF
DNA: TGTGCCAGCGAGGTCGGCAGCTCTGGAAACACCATATATTTT

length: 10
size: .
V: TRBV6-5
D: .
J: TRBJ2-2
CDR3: CATFTGELFF
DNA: TGTGCCACGTTCACCGGGGAGCTGTTTTTT

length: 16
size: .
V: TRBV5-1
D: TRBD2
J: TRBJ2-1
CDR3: CASSLFSGLAANEQFF
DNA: TGCGCCAGCAGCTTGTTCTCGGGACTAGCGGCCAATGAGCAGTTCTTC

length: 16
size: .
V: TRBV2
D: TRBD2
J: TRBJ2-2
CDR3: CASRLPSGDRTGELFF
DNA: TGTGCCAGCAGGTTGCCTAGCGGGGACCGCACCGGGGAGCTGTTTTTT

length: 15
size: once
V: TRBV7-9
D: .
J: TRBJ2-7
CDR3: CASSLLQGSAYEQYF
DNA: TGTGCCAGCAGCTTATTGCAGGGGAGCGCCTACGAGCAGTACTTC

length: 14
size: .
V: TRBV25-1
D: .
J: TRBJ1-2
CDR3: CASSELGQGNGYTF
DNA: TGTGCCAGCAGTGAATTGGGTCAGGGGAATGGCTACACCTTC

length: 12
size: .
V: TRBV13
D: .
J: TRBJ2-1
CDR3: CASSRSYNEQFF
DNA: TGTGCCAGCAGCCGATCCTACAATGAGCAGTTCTTC

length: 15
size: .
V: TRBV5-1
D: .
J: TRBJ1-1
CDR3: CASSLVGGPNTEAFF
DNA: TGCGCCAGCAGCTTGGTGGGGGGCCCTAACACTGAAGCTTTCTTT

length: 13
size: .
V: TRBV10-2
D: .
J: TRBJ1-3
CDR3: CASSQGPGNTIYF
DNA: TGCGCCAGCTCTCAGGGGCCGGGAAACACCATATATTTT

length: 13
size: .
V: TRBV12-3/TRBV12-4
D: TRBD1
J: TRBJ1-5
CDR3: CASRRTGVQPQHF
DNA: TGTGCCAGCAGACGGACAGGGGTTCAGCCCCAGCATTTT

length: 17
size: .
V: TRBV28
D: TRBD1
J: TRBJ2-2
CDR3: CASSLRQTGGAAGELFF
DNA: TGTGCCAGCAGTTTACGCCAAACAGGGGGCGCAGCCGGGGAGCTGTTTTTT

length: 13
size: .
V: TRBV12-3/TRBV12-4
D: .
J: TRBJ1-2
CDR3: CASSGGVYYGYTF
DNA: TGTGCCAGCAGCGGAGGGGTTTACTATGGCTACACCTTC

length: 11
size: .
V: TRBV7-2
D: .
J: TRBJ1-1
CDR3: CASSFYTEAFF
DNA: TGTGCCAGCAGCTTTTACACTGAAGCTTTCTTT

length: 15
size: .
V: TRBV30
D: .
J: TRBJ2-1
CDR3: CAWTAGASSYNEQFF
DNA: TGTGCCTGGACCGCCGGGGCGAGCTCCTACAATGAGCAGTTCTTC